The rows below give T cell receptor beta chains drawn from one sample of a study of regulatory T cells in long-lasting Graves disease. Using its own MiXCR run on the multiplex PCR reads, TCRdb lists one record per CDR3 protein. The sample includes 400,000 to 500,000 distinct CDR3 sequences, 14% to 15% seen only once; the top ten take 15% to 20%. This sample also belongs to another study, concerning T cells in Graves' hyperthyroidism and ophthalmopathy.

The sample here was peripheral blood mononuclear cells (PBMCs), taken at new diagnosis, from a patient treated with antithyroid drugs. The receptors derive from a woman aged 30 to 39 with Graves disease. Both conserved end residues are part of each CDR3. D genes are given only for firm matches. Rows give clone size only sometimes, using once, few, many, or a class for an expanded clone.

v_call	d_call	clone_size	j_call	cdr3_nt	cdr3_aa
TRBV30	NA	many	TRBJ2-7	TGTGCCTGGAGTGCGATGAGCATACTCGGATACGAGCAGTACTTC	CAWSAMSILGYEQYF
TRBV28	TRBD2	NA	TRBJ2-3	TGTGCCAGCAGTTCAATCCCCGGGACTAGCGGGAGGAAAAGCACAGATACGCAGTATTTT	CASSSIPGTSGRKSTDTQYF
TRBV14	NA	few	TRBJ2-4	TGTGCCAGCAGCCCGACAGGATTTAAAGCCAAAAACATTCAGTACTTC	CASSPTGFKAKNIQYF
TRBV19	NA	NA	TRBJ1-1	TGTGCCAGTAGTATAGGGGGACTGAACACTGAAGCTTTCTTT	CASSIGGLNTEAFF
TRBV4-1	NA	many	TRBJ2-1	TGCGCCAGCAGCCAAGATGAGCTAGCAAGGAATGAGCAGTTCTTC	CASSQDELARNEQFF
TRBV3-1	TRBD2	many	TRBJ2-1	TGTGCCAGCAGCCTCCTAACCGGAGCGGGAGGAGGGGAGCAGTTCTTC	CASSLLTGAGGGEQFF
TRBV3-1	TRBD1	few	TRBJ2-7	TGTGCCAGCAGCACTGGACAGGGAAGCTACGAGCAGTACTTC	CASSTGQGSYEQYF
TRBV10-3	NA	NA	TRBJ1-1	TGTGCCATCAGGGGGGTAGGGACCTTGAACACTGAAGCTTTCTTT	CAIRGVGTLNTEAFF
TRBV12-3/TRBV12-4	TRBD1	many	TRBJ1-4	TGTGCCAGCAGTACCACAGGGGGCAATCGTGAAAAACTGTTTTTT	CASSTTGGNREKLFF
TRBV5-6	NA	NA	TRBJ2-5	TGTGCCAGCAGCTTGTCGGGATGGGAGACCCAGTACTTC	CASSLSGWETQYF
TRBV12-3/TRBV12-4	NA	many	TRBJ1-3	TGTGCCAGCAGTTTACGGGAACGGAGCTCTGGAAACACCATATATTTT	CASSLRERSSGNTIYF
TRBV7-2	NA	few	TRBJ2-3	TGTGCCGGAAAGCGGAGTGGAGATACGCAGTATTTT	CAGKRSGDTQYF
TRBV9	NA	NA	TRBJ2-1	TGTGCCAGCAGTACAGACAAGAGCTCCTACAATGAGCAGTTCTTC	CASSTDKSSYNEQFF
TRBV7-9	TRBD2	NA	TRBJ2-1	TGTGCCAGCAGCTTTAGATCCGGGACTAGCCGAGTCGTGTCCTACAATGAGCAGTTCTTC	CASSFRSGTSRVVSYNEQFF
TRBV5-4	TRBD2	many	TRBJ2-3	TGTGCCAGCAGCTGGACTAGCGGGAGCACAGATACGCAGTATTTT	CASSWTSGSTDTQYF
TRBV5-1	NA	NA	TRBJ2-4	TGCGCCAGTTCTCCCGGGGGTCCCAAAAACATTCAGTACTTC	CASSPGGPKNIQYF
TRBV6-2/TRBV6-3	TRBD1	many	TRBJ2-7	TGTGCCAGCAGTCTTAGGGGGCTGTACGAGCAGTACTTC	CASSLRGLYEQYF
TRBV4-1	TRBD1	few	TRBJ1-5	TGCGCCAGCAGCCAAGGGGACAGGGACAATCAGCCCCAGCATTTT	CASSQGDRDNQPQHF
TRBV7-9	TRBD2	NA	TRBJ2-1	TGTGCCAGCAGCAGTCCTAGCGGGATGAATCCGAATGAGCAGTTCTTC	CASSSPSGMNPNEQFF
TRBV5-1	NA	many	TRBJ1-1	TGCGCCAGCAGCTTGTCGAGAGCCATGAACACTGAAGCTTTCTTT	CASSLSRAMNTEAFF
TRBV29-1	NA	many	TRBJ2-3	TGCAGCCTGGGGACTCGACTCACAGATACGCAGTATTTT	CSLGTRLTDTQYF
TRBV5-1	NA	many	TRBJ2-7	TGCGCCAGCAGCGAGACAACTGACGAGCAGTACTTC	CASSETTDEQYF